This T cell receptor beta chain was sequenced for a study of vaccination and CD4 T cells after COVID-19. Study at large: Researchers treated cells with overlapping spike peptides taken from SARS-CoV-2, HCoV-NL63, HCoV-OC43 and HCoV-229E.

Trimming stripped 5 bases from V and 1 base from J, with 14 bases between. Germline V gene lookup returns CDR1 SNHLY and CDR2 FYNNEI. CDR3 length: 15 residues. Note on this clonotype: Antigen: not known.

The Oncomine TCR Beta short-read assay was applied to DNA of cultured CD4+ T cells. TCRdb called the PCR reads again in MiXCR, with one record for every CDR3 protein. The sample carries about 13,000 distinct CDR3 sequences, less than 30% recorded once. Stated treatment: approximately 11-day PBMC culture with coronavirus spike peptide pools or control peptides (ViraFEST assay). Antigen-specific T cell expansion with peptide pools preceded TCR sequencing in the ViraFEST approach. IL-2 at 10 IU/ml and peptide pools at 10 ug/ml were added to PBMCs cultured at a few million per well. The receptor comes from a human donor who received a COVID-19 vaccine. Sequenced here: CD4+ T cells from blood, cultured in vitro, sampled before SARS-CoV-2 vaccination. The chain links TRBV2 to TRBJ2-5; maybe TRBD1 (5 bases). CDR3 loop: CASSHSGISQETQYF. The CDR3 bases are TGTGCCAGCAGTCATTCAGGGATAAGCCAAGAGACCCAGTACTTC.